The clone carrying this T cell receptor (beta chain) occurred many times. No antigen is known for it. Unique molecular identifiers were built into the TCRbeta library. TCRdb analysed the PCR reads with MiXCR anew, one entry per CDR3 protein. The table has around 250,000 distinct CDR3 sequences, roughly 7.7% seen once. The data stem from a study of T-cell reconstitution after alpha-beta-depleted transplantation in children. General study points: At around two months after transplant, the alpha-beta T cells were reportedly derived from several hundred expanded clones that came from non-depleted graft cells. It was newly produced T cells that mostly accounted for T-cell counts and diversity one year after transplant. Some patients' high day-60 TCRbeta diversity was attributed to recipient cells surviving conditioning.

CDR3 size: 14 residues. Germline assignment: CDR1 SGHAT and CDR2 FQNNGV. The germline V and J ends were trimmed by 2 bases and 1 base, with 8 bases remaining between them. The receptor comes from a male patient between 5 and 17 years old who had a stem cell transplant for acute lymphoblastic leukemia, so the T cells may come from the graft donor. This material consisted of PBMCs, mostly from graft donor cells, taken 180 days after TCRalphabeta/CD19-depleted stem cell transplant. The rearrangement links TRBV11-2 to TRBJ2-5; tentative D call: TRBD1 (5 bases). As DNA, the CDR3 is TGTGCCAGCAGCTTATGGGGCAGCCAAGAGACCCAGTACTTC. Translation: CASSLWGSQETQYF.